The 16 T cell receptor beta chains presented below share a single source sample, sequenced in a study of shared clonotypes between healthy human individuals. Sequenced by immunoSEQ multiplex PCR; TCRdb stores in-frame clones only, minus some. In the table there are roughly 450,000 clones, more than 65% of which are singletons. The sample comprised PBMCs. The receptors shown here come from a woman aged 40 to 50 in good health. Some clones in this sample may be carry-over from other donors' samples.

This clone has more than one count but fewer than ten. The rearrangement uses TRBV10-1 and TRBJ1-1, with D possibly TRBD1 on 6 matching bases. Germline V CDR1 and CDR2: WNHNN, SYGVQD (reference sequence). The V gene lost 4 bases and the J gene lost 2 bases, with 11 bases spanning the gap. The CDR3 is 14 amino acids. This CDR3 is CASSAGTRNTEAFF. The CDR3 DNA is TGCGCCAGCAGTGCCGGGACACGAAACACTGAAGCTTTCTTT.

This rearrangement joins TRBV7-2 to TRBJ2-1, with D unclear. The CDR3 length is 13 residues. Germline V gene sequence: CDR1 SGHTA, CDR2 FQGNSA. V lost 5 bases, J lost 6 bases, and 11 bases lay in between. CDR3 in amino acids: CASSQQRSNEQFF. The CDR3 nucleotides are TGTGCCAGCAGCCAACAGCGATCCAATGAGCAGTTCTTC.

The chain recombines TRBV7-6 with TRBJ1-3, with a possible D match to TRBD1 (6 bases). Germline-derived CDR1 and CDR2 are SGHVS and FNYEAQ. The ends were cut back, 1 base at V and 0 bases at J, with 13 bases in the middle. This CDR3 has 17 amino acids. This chain's CDR3 is CASSLVGGLHSGNTIYF. Written as DNA, the CDR3 is TGTGCCAGCAGCTTAGTCGGGGGCCTGCACTCTGGAAACACCATATATTTT.

The V gene is TRBV7-2, the J gene TRBJ2-5; a weak D match, TRBD1 (5 bases). Germline CDR1 SGHTA, CDR2 FQGNSA. The CDR3 totals 14 residues. Trimming shortened V by 2 bases and J by 0 bases, and 7 bases separated the two germline ends. The CDR3 coding sequence is TGTGCCAGCAGCTTAATGGACAACCAAGAGACCCAGTACTTC. Protein sequence: CASSLMDNQETQYF. Looking up the rest from reference TRBV7-2 and TRBJ2-5 gives the full variable domain: GAGVSQSPSNKVTEKGKDVELRCDPISGHTALYWYRQSLGQGLEFLIYFQGNSAPDKSGLPSDRFSAERTGGSVSTLTIQRTQQEDSAVYLCASSLMDNQETQYFGPGTRLLVL.

The chain's CDR3 is CASSKDPGTDTQYF. The CDR3 bases are TGTGCCAGCAGTAAGGATCCTGGCACAGATACGCAGTATTTT. The J gene is TRBJ2-3, the V gene TRBV5-5, with unresolved D. CDR3 length: 14 residues. Germline V gene sequence: CDR1 SGHKS, CDR2 YYEKEE (reference sequence). V lost 5 bases to trimming and J lost 1 base, with 11 bases between them.

This clone was counted a few times. The chain carries TRBV30 and TRBJ1-1; D uncertain. The CDR3 spans 13 residues. Trimming removed 3 bases from V and 6 bases from J, with 14 bases in between. The germline V gene has CDR1 GTSNPN and CDR2 SVGIG (reference sequence). CDR3 nucleotide sequence: TGTGCCTGGAGGCCCCCCGGTCGGGCTGAAGCTTTCTTT. This encodes CAWRPPGRAEAFF.

This chain uses TRBV7-2 with TRBJ2-1; 7 nucleotides align to TRBD1. The V gene end was trimmed by 5 bases and the J gene end by 6 bases; junction bases not matched to a gene: 10. The CDR3 runs to 15 residues. Looked up from germline, CDR1 is SGHTA and CDR2 is FQGNSA. The CDR3 DNA sequence: TGTGCCAGCAGCCCAGACAGGGTAGTTGTCAATGAGCAGTTCTTC. This gives the protein CASSPDRVVVNEQFF.

The rearrangement joins TRBV28 to TRBJ2-5; D uncertain. CDR1 is MDHEN, CDR2 SYDVKM, per germline. The CDR3 is 13 amino acids. Trimming took 6 bases from V and 2 from J, leaving 10 bases between them. CDR3 DNA sequence: TGTGCCAGCAGGAAAGACGGTCAAGAGACCCAGTACTTC. This gives the protein CASRKDGQETQYF.

The CDR3 protein is CASSQTSGSSYNEQFF. The CDR3 coding sequence is TGCGCCAGCAGCCAGACTAGCGGGAGCTCCTACAATGAGCAGTTCTTC. This sequence joins TRBV4-1 and TRBJ2-1, with 12 bases matching TRBD2. Per the germline V gene, CDR1 is MGHRA and CDR2 is YSYEKL. This CDR3 contains 16 residues. J gave up 0 bases and V 3 bases, and 0 bases lay outside the gene matches.

This clone was observed many times. The V call is TRBV6-1, the J call TRBJ2-4; D unresolved. CDR3 size: 15 residues. V gave up 3 bases and J gave up 7 bases, with 16 bases separating them. CDR1 and CDR2 (germline): MNHNS, SASEGT. The CDR3 loop reads CASSDFLGRSNIQYF. The CDR3 DNA reads as TGTGCCAGCAGTGATTTTTTAGGCAGGAGTAACATTCAGTACTTC.

V and J are TRBV29-1 and TRBJ2-7; 9 nucleotides agree with TRBD2. CDR1 is SQVTM, CDR2 ANQGSEA, per germline. The CDR3 is made up of 18 amino acids. Germline trimming cut 3 bases from V and 1 base from J; bases unmatched to any gene: 16. Written as DNA, the CDR3 is TGCAGCGTTGATGAGACAGGGAGACTAGCGGAGCCGTCCTACGAGCAGTACTTC. It is translated as CSVDETGRLAEPSYEQYF.

The chain has TRBV5-4 and TRBJ2-5; the D gene is possibly TRBD1 (6 bases). Germline CDR1 SGHNT, CDR2 YYREEE (reference sequence). Trimming left V 4 bases short and J 5 bases short, with 21 bases between. This CDR3 region has 16 residues. The CDR3, as DNA: TGTGCCAGCAGCGGGGGCCCGGCATTCGAGATGGAGACCCAGTACTTC. The encoded protein is CASSGGPAFEMETQYF.

The V gene is TRBV28, the J gene TRBJ1-2; perhaps TRBD1 as D (6 bases). V gave up 6 bases and J gave up 4 bases, with 15 bases separating them. Germline CDR1 is MDHEN and CDR2 is SYDVKM. CDR3 length equals 14 residues. The CDR3 bases are TGTGCCAGCAGCCTGACAGGACCCCTCTATGGCTACACCTTC. Residues: CASSLTGPLYGYTF.

This rearrangement joins TRBV27 to TRBJ2-7, with TRBD2 matching over 7 bases. Germline V gene data show CDR1 as MNHEY and CDR2 as SMNVEV (reference sequence). The trim removed 5 bases at V and 0 bases at J, leaving 10 bases unmatched. The CDR3 is 16 residues long. In DNA form, the CDR3 reads TGTGCCAGCAGTAGATCTCTAGCGGCTAGCTCCTACGAGCAGTACTTC. Translating it yields CASSRSLAASSYEQYF.

The V and J genes are TRBV18 and TRBJ2-7, with 8 bases fitting TRBD1. The CDR3 totals 15 residues. In germline, CDR1 is KGHSH, CDR2 LQKENI. V gave up 2 bases and J gave up 2 bases; unmatched junction bases: 5. The CDR3 DNA reads as TGTGCCAGCTCACCAGGACAGGGCGAAACCTACGAGCAGTACTTC. It encodes CASSPGQGETYEQYF.

The genes are TRBV7-6 and TRBJ2-7; D ambiguous. V gave up 0 bases and J gave up 3 bases, with 6 bases separating them. The CDR3 runs 13 residues. Looked up from germline, CDR1 is SGHVS and CDR2 is FNYEAQ. CDR3 sequence: CASSLAPVYEQYF. The CDR3, as DNA: TGTGCCAGCAGCTTAGCCCCGGTCTACGAGCAGTACTTC. The full variable domain, its missing parts supplied by reference TRBV7-6 and TRBJ2-7, is GAGVSQSPRYKVTKRGQDVALRCDPISGHVSLYWYRQALGQGPEFLTYFNYEAQQDKSGLPNDRFSAERPEGSISTLTIQRTEQRDSAMYRCASSLAPVYEQYFGPGTRLTVT.